The 28 T cell receptor beta chains below all came from one sample that was sequenced in a study of neurological immune-mediated disorders. Each CDR3 protein is one row after TCRdb ran MiXCR on the 5' RACE reads. The sample yields about 30,000 distinct CDR3 sequences, about 6% seen once. The sequencing sample was made of CD4+ T cells from blood. The receptors come from a woman between 50 and 59 years old in good health.

The chain has TRBV19 and TRBJ1-6; D unresolved. The CDR3 spans 14 residues. The germline gives CDR1 LNHDA, CDR2 SQIVND (reference sequence). V was cut by 3 bases and J by 7 bases, with 10 bases left in between. CDR3 loop: CASSIVTLNSPLHF. CDR3 coding DNA: TGTGCCAGTAGTATCGTTACCCTAAATTCACCCCTCCACTTT.

This clonotype was seen at least ten times. V and J are TRBV14 and TRBJ1-6, with D hard to call. The CDR3 spans 16 residues. V was shortened by 4 bases and J by 5 bases, with 15 bases between the two germline ends. Germline CDR1 reads SGHDN; CDR2 reads FVKESK. CDR3 coding DNA: TGTGCCAGCAGCCCCAATTTTATCGGGAATAATTCACCCCTCCACTTT. It translates to CASSPNFIGNNSPLHF.

This clonotype has ten or more counts. CDR3 amino acids: CASSKQGRGNTIYF. CDR3 coding DNA: TGTGCCAGCAGCAAACAGGGGAGAGGAAACACCATATATTTT. V and J are TRBV3-1 and TRBJ1-3; 7 bases are a match to TRBD1. Germline V gene sequence: CDR1 LGHDT, CDR2 YNNKEL (reference sequence). J lost 4 bases, V lost 5 bases, and 5 bases had no gene match. CDR3 size: 14 residues.

This clonotype was found many times. The chain employs TRBV5-1 and TRBJ2-7, with 10 positions matching TRBD2. V was clipped by 2 bases and J by 3 bases; unmatched bases: 8. CDR3 length equals 16 residues. Germline V gene sequence: CDR1 SGHRS, CDR2 YFSETQ. CDR3 nucleotide sequence: TGCGCCAGCAGCTTCAGTATATCTAGCGGGAGCTACGAGCAGTACTTC. It codes for CASSFSISSGSYEQYF.

This clonotype was seen many times. This rearrangement joins TRBV5-1 to TRBJ1-3; D is undetermined. With 7 bases removed from V and 0 bases from J, the gap between germline ends came to 11 bases. Per the germline V gene, CDR1 is SGHRS and CDR2 is YFSETQ. This CDR3 has 14 amino acids. This CDR3 is CASSLTHSGNTIYF. The CDR3 DNA follows: TGCGCCAGCTCTCTCACCCACTCTGGAAACACCATATATTTT.

This clonotype was seen many times. J is TRBJ1-1 and V is TRBV11-2; D is ambiguous. Germline V CDR1 and CDR2: SGHAT, FQNNGV. Between the trimmed V and J ends, which lost 1 base and 1 base, there was a span of 4 bases. The CDR3 covers 13 residues. The CDR3 DNA reads TGTGCCAGCAGCTTAGCTCAGAACACTGAAGCTTTCTTT. This codes for CASSLAQNTEAFF.

This clonotype was counted many times. The CDR3 DNA is TGTGCCAGCAGCCAACGGGACACCGGGGAGCTGTTTTTT. Translating it yields CASSQRDTGELFF. V usage is TRBV11-1 and J usage is TRBJ2-2; D gene unclear. The CDR3 runs 13 residues. Germline CDR1 and CDR2: SGHAT and FQDESV (reference sequence). With 5 bases removed from V and 3 bases from J, the gap between germline ends came to 7 bases. The full variable domain, in which reference TRBV11-1 and TRBJ2-2 provide the parts outside the CDR3, is EAEVAQSPRYKITEKSQAVAFWCDPISGHATLYWYRQILGQGPELLVQFQDESVVDDSQLPKDRFSAERLKGVDSTLKIQPAELGDSAMYLCASSQRDTGELFFGEGSRLTVL.

The table lists this clonotype with many counts. This chain uses TRBV28 with TRBJ1-2, with D possibly TRBD1 on 6 matching bases. The CDR3 totals 14 residues. CDR1 MDHEN and CDR2 SYDVKM come from the germline V gene. V lost 2 bases, J lost 2 bases, and 9 bases lay in between. Here the CDR3 reads CASSLRDRNYGYTF. CDR3 in DNA: TGTGCCAGCAGTTTAAGAGACAGGAACTATGGCTACACCTTC.

This clonotype occurred many times. The chain uses TRBV24-1 and TRBJ1-5; perhaps TRBD1 as D (5 bases). The CDR3 length is 13 residues. CDR1 KGHDR and CDR2 SFDVKD come from the germline V gene. V was pared by 5 bases and J by 4 bases, with 8 bases between. CDR3 sequence (DNA): TGTGCCACCAGTGTTGGGGGAAATCAGCCCCAGCATTTT. As protein: CATSVGGNQPQHF.

This clonotype was picked up many times. CDR3 nucleotide sequence: TGTGCCAGCAGCCAAGGACAGGGGGCGTATCAGCCCCAGCATTTT. It yields the protein CASSQGQGAYQPQHF. V usage is TRBV3-1 and J usage is TRBJ1-5; TRBD1 matches 10 bases. V trimming: 1 base; J trimming: 5 bases; junction bases outside the gene matches: 2. The CDR3 has 15 residues. Germline lookup yields CDR1 LGHDT and CDR2 YNNKEL (reference sequence).

At least ten counts were recorded for this clonotype. This chain uses TRBV5-4 with TRBJ2-3, with TRBD2 matching 7 bases. CDR1 is SGHNT and CDR2 is YYREEE in the germline V gene (reference sequence). This CDR3 is built from 14 residues. V lost 4 bases to trimming and J lost 2 bases; unmatched junction nucleotides: 4. The CDR3 region is CASSPGLLTDTQYF. For the CDR3, the DNA is TGTGCCAGCAGCCCGGGACTACTCACAGATACGCAGTATTTT.

This clonotype was recorded at least ten times. The chain is built from TRBV28 and TRBJ2-5, with 7 bases matching TRBD2. CDR1 is MDHEN, CDR2 SYDVKM, per germline. The CDR3 covers 16 residues. J lost 2 bases, V lost 6 bases, and 12 bases had no gene match. In DNA, the CDR3 is TGTGCCAGCAGCTCCGCTAGCGGTAAACGGCAAGAGACCCAGTACTTC. Its translation: CASSSASGKRQETQYF.

This clonotype was seen at least ten times. V is TRBV20-1 and J is TRBJ2-7; possible D gene TRBD2, 5 bases. This CDR3 comprises 17 residues. The ends were cut back, 4 bases at V and 1 base at J, with 23 bases in the middle. Germline V gene lookup returns CDR1 DFQATT and CDR2 SNEGSKA (reference sequence). The CDR3 reads CSANLAGGAVRSYEQYF. As DNA, the CDR3 is TGCAGTGCTAATCTCGCAGGAGGTGCAGTCAGGTCCTACGAGCAGTACTTC.

This clonotype was detected many times. V and J are TRBV3-1 and TRBJ2-7; D is perhaps TRBD2 (7 bases). Per germline, CDR1 LGHDT and CDR2 YNNKEL (reference sequence). The CDR3 contains 15 residues. Trimming removed 1 base from V and 3 bases from J, with 13 bases in between. The CDR3 DNA reads as TGTGCCAGCAGCCAAGGTACGGGGGGCCGCTACGAGCAGTACTTC. It codes for CASSQGTGGRYEQYF.

By sample fraction, this clonotype is medium-sized. This rearrangement joins TRBV20-1 to TRBJ1-5, with D unclear. V dropped 3 bases and J dropped 4 bases, with 7 bases sitting between them. This CDR3 is 12 amino acids long. From germline, CDR1 is DFQATT and CDR2 SNEGSKA (reference sequence). This CDR3 is CSASSENQPQHF. The CDR3 DNA reads TGCAGTGCTAGTTCCGAAAATCAGCCCCAGCATTTT.

Many counts were recorded for this clonotype. CDR3 loop: CASSLGTVAGGIYEQYF. CDR3 bases: TGTGCCAGCAGCTTGGGTACTGTGGCGGGCGGTATCTACGAGCAGTACTTC. The chain has TRBV7-9 and TRBJ2-7; a weak D match, TRBD2 (5 bases). Germline CDR1 reads SEHNR; CDR2 reads FQNEAQ (reference sequence). This CDR3 is built from 17 residues. V was clipped by 3 bases and J by 3 bases, with 21 bases between them.

This clonotype was counted at least ten times. DNA for the CDR3: TGTGCCAGCAGAAAACAGGGCTTGAACACTGAAGCTTTCTTT. It encodes CASRKQGLNTEAFF. The chain employs TRBV7-9 and TRBJ1-1; the D gene is possibly TRBD1 (6 bases). V lost 6 bases and J 0 bases, leaving 11 bases between the germline ends. The CDR3 loop spans 14 amino acids. Germline loops: CDR1 SEHNR, CDR2 FQNEAQ (reference sequence).

Many counts were recorded for this clonotype. The chain has TRBV5-5 and TRBJ1-1, with D unresolved. V was clipped by 5 bases and J by 1 base, with 12 bases between them. From germline, CDR1 is SGHKS and CDR2 YYEKEE (reference sequence). The CDR3 spans 14 residues. CDR3 loop: CASSREQTNTEAFF. CDR3 DNA: TGTGCCAGCAGTAGGGAACAAACGAACACTGAAGCTTTCTTT. Variable domain in full (rest from reference TRBV5-5 and TRBJ1-1): DAGVTQSPTHLIKTRGQQVTLRCSPISGHKSVSWYQQVLGQGPQFIFQYYEKEERGRGNFPDRFSARQFPNYSSELNVNALLLGDSALYLCASSREQTNTEAFFGQGTRLTVV.

This clonotype was seen many times. The chain carries TRBV7-2 and TRBJ2-7; 11 bases fit TRBD2. The CDR3 extends over 15 amino acids. V lost 7 bases to trimming and J lost 7 bases; unmatched junction nucleotides: 12. Germline CDR1 is SGHTA and CDR2 is FQGNSA. The CDR3 region has the DNA TGTGCCAGCAACGTAGCGGGAGGGTCTTTCTCAGAGCAGTACTTC. Translated: CASNVAGGSFSEQYF.

This clonotype was counted at least ten times. This sequence joins TRBV3-1 and TRBJ1-5; D unclear. Trimming left V 1 base short and J 4 bases short, with 17 bases between. The CDR3 contains 17 residues. Germline CDR1 LGHDT, CDR2 YNNKEL (reference sequence). The CDR3 here is CASSQVSLAFLNQPQHF. CDR3 in DNA: TGTGCCAGCAGCCAAGTGTCCTTGGCCTTTTTAAATCAGCCCCAGCATTTT.

This clonotype was counted many times. The chain uses TRBV7-2 and TRBJ2-1; 9 nucleotides align to TRBD2. Trimming removed 7 bases from V and 5 bases from J; junction bases left unmatched: 12. The CDR3 loop spans 16 amino acids. Germline lookup yields CDR1 SGHTA and CDR2 FQGNSA. The CDR3 here is CASKPSGTIPNNEQFF. CDR3 sequence (DNA): TGTGCCAGCAAGCCTAGCGGGACAATACCAAACAATGAGCAGTTCTTC.

This clonotype was seen ten or more times. This chain joins TRBV12-3 or TRBV12-4 and TRBJ2-1, with 14 bases lining up with TRBD2. This CDR3 is 14 amino acids long. After removal of 6 bases from V and 13 bases from J, the junction contained 8 bases not matched to a gene. The CDR3 reads CASRTGLAGAPQFF. In nucleotides, the CDR3 is TGTGCCAGCAGGACGGGACTAGCGGGAGCCCCCCAGTTCTTC.

At least ten counts were recorded for this clonotype. The chain recombines TRBV6-6 with TRBJ2-7; TRBD1 matches 8 bases. V shed 4 bases and J 0 bases; nucleotides not matched to a gene: 5. The CDR3 loop spans 15 amino acids. The germline CDR1 and CDR2 sequences are MNHNY and SVGAGI (reference sequence). The CDR3, as DNA: TGTGCCAGCAGTTTGGGGCAGGGGGCCTCCTACGAGCAGTACTTC. Residues: CASSLGQGASYEQYF.

The chain carries TRBV20-1 and TRBJ2-2; a possible D gene is TRBD1 (5 bases). Trimming left V 0 bases short and J 6 bases short, with 14 bases between. The length of the CDR3 is 15 residues. Germline-derived CDR1 and CDR2 are DFQATT and SNEGSKA (reference sequence). CDR3 bases: TGCAGTGCTAGAGATCGCGACAGTTGGGCCGGGGAGCTGTTTTTT. It yields the protein CSARDRDSWAGELFF.

This clonotype occurred many times. The chain is built from TRBV7-2 and TRBJ1-5, with D possibly being TRBD1 (5 bases). CDR3 length: 14 residues. Trimming shortened V by 6 bases and J by 0 bases, and 9 bases separated the two germline ends. From germline, CDR1 is SGHTA and CDR2 FQGNSA. The CDR3 coding sequence is TGTGCCAGCAGGAGGGGAAGTAGCAATCAGCCCCAGCATTTT. Amino acid sequence: CASRRGSSNQPQHF.

This clonotype was picked up many times. The genes are TRBV5-5 and TRBJ2-7; a possible D gene is TRBD1 (6 bases). The CDR3 spans 15 residues. V lost 0 bases and J lost 3, with 13 bases in between. The germline CDR1 and CDR2 sequences are SGHKS and YYEKEE (reference sequence). CDR3: CASSLADSRLYEQYF. The CDR3 DNA reads as TGTGCCAGCAGCTTGGCGGACAGCCGCCTCTACGAGCAGTACTTC.

This chain links TRBV28 with TRBJ2-7; no firm D call. The CDR3 is made up of 14 amino acids. Germline assignment: CDR1 MDHEN and CDR2 SYDVKM. V lost 7 bases, J lost 7 bases, and 20 bases lay in between. The CDR3 sequence is CASTKAGQQREQYF. The DNA of the CDR3 is TGTGCCAGCACCAAAGCCGGGCAACAAAGGGAGCAGTACTTC.

As concerns this clonotype: Possible read error: a much larger clone is one base away. This chain uses TRBV12-3 or TRBV12-4 with TRBJ2-3, with 7 nucleotides matching TRBD2. V lost 6 bases to trimming and J lost 10 bases; unmatched junction nucleotides: 13. The CDR3 spans 14 residues. CDR3 nucleotide sequence: TGTGCCAGCAGGCCCGGACTAGTGGGAGAGGCGCAGTATTTT. This gives the protein CASRPGLVGEAQYF.